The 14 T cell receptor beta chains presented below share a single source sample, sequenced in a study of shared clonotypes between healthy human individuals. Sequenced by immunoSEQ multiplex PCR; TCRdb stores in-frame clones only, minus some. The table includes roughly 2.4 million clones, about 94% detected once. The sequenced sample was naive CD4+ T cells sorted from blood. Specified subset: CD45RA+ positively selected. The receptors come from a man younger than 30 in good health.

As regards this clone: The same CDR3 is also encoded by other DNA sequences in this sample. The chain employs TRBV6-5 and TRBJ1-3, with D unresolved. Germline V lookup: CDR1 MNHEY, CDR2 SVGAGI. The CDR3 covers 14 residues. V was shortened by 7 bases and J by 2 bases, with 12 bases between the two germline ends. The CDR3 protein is CASTEGGTGNTIYF. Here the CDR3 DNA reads TGTGCCAGCACAGAGGGAGGGACTGGAAACACCATATATTTT.

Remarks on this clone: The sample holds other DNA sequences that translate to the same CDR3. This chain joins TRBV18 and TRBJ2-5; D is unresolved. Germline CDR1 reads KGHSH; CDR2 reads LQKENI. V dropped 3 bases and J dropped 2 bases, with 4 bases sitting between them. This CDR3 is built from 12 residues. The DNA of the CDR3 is TGTGCCAGCTCACCGAATCAAGAGACCCAGTACTTC. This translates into CASSPNQETQYF.

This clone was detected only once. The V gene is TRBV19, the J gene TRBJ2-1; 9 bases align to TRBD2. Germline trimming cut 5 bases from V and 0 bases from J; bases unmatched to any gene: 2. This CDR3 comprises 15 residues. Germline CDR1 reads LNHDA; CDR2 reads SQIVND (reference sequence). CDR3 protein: CASSASGTSYNEQFF. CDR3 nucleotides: TGTGCCAGTAGTGCTAGCGGGACCTCCTACAATGAGCAGTTCTTC.

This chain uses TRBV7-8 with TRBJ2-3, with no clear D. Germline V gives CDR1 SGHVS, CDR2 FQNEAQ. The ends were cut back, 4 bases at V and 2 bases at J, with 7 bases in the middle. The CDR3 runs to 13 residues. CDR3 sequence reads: CASSSPDTDTQYF. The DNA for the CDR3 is TGTGCCAGCAGCTCCCCCGACACAGATACGCAGTATTTT.

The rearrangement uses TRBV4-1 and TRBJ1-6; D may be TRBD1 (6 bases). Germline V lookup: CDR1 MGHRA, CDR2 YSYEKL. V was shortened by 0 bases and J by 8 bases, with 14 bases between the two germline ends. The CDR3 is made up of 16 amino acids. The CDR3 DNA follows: TGCGCCAGCAGCCAAGATGGGGGGCTCGGGTATTCACCCCTCCACTTT. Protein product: CASSQDGGLGYSPLHF.

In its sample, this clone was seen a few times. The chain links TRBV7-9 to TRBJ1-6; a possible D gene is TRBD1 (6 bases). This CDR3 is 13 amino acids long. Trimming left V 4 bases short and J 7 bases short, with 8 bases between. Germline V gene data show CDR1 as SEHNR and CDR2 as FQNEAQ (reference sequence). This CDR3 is CASSYGTNSPLHF. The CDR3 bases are TGTGCCAGCAGCTACGGGACAAATTCACCCCTCCACTTT.

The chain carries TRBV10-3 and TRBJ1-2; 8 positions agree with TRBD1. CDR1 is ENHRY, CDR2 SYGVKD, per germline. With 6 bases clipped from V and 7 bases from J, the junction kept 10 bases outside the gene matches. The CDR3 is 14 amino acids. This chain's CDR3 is CAIRETGEGGGYTF. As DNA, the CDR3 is TGTGCCATCAGGGAGACAGGGGAGGGAGGTGGCTACACCTTC.

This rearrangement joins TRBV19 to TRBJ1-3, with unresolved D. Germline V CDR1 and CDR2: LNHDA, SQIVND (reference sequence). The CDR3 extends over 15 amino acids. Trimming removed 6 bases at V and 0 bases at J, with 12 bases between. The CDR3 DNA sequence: TGTGCCAGTAGGGGCAGGCCGAACTCTGGAAACACCATATATTTT. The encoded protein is CASRGRPNSGNTIYF. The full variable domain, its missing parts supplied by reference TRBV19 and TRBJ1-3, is DGGITQSPKYLFRKEGQNVTLSCEQNLNHDAMYWYRQDPGQGLRLIYYSQIVNDFQKGDIAEGYSVSREKKESFPLTVTSAQKNPTAFYLCASRGRPNSGNTIYFGEGSWLTVV.

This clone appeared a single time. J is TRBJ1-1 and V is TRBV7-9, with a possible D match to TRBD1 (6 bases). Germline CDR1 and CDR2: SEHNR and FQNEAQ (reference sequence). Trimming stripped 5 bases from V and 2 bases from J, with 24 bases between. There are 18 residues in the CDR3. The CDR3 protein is CASSLGQTGPIVNTEAFF. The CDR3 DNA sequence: TGTGCCAGCAGCCTAGGACAGACTGGGCCCATAGTAAACACTGAAGCTTTCTTT.

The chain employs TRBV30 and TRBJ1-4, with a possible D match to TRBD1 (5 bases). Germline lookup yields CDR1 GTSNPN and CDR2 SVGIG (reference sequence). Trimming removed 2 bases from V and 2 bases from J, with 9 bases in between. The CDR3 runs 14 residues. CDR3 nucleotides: TGTGCCTGGAGTATCCCAGGGACTAATGAAAAACTGTTTTTT. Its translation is CAWSIPGTNEKLFF.

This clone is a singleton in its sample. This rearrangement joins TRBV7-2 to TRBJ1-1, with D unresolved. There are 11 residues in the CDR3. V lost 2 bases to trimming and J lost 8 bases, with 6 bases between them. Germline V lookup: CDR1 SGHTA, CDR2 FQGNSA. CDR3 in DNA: TGTGCCAGCAGCTTATACGGGGAAGCTTTCTTT. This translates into CASSLYGEAFF.

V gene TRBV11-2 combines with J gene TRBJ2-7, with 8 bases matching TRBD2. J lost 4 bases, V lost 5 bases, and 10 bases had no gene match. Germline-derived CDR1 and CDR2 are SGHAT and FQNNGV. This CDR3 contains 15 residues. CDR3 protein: CASSLVGTRGYEQYF. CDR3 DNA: TGTGCCAGCAGCCTAGTAGGGACTAGGGGGTACGAGCAGTACTTC.

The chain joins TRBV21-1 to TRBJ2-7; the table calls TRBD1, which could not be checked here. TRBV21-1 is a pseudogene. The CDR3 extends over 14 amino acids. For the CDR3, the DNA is TGTGCCAGCAGCAAACCGGACAGGAACTACGAGCAGTACTTC. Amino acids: CASSKPDRNYEQYF.

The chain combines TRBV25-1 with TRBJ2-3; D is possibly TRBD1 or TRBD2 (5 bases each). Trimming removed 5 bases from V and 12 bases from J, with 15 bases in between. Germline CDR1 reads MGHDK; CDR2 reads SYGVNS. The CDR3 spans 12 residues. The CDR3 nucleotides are TGTGCCAGCAGTCCCCCCGAGGGGCCACAGTATTTT. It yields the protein CASSPPEGPQYF. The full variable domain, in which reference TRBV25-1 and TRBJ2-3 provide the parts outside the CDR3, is EADIYQTPRYLVIGTGKKITLECSQTMGHDKMYWYQQDPGMELHLIHYSYGVNSTEKGDLSSESTVSRIRTEHFPLTLESARPSHTSQYLCASSPPEGPQYFGPGTRLTVL.